This T cell receptor (beta chain) derives from a study of Ad26.COV2.S vaccination and SARS-CoV-2 variants. Study background: Intramuscular Ad26.COV2.S at 5x10^10 or 1x10^11 viral particles. Regarding the study as a whole: The TCR breadth and depth analyses may have produced an underestimate of total T cell responses.

The assay was immunoSEQ multiplex PCR, and TCRdb's table has in-frame clones only and misses some. This table has around 500,000 clones, 80% to 90% appearing once. V shed 10 bases and J 4 bases; nucleotides not matched to a gene: 8. Germline-derived CDR1 and CDR2 are MDHEN and SYDVKM. CDR3 length: 13 residues. Sample treatment: some 20 received Ad26.COV2.S at low or high dose, single or two shots; roughly five received placebo; per-sample allocation not given. Sample collection was performed on day 63 after the first vaccine or placebo injection. Note on this clone: The antigen is not known.

This TCR derives from a person between 18 and 65 years old who received the Ad26.COV2.S COVID-19 vaccine or a placebo. The chain joins TRBV28 to TRBJ2-5; 8 nucleotides align to TRBD2. Material: peripheral blood, obtained in a trial of Ad26.COV2.S vaccine versus placebo. CDR3 sequence: CATRGGSRETQYF. CDR3 nucleotide sequence: TGTGCCACCCGGGGGGGATCGAGAGAGACCCAGTACTTC.